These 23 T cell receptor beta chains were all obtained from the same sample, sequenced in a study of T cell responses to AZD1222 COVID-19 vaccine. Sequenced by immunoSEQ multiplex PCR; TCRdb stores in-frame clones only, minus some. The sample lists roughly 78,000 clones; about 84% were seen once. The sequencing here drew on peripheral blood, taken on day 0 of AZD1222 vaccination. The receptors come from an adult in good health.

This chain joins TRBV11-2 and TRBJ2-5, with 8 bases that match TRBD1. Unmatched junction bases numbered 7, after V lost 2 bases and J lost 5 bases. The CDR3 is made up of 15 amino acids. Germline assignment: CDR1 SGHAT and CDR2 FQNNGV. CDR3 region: CASSLQGALGETQYF. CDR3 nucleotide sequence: TGTGCCAGCAGCTTACAGGGGGCCCTTGGGGAGACCCAGTACTTC.

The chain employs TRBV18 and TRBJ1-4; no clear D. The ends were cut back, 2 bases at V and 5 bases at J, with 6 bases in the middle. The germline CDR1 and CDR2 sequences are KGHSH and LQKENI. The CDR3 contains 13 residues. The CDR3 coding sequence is TGTGCCAGCTCACCAGCGGAGAATGAAAAACTGTTTTTT. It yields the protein CASSPAENEKLFF.

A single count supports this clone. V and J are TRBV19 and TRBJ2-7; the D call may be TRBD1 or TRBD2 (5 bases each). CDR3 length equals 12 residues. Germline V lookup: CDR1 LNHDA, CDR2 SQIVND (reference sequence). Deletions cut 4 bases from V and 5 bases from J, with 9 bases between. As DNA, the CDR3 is TGTGCCAGTAGTAAGAGGGACCACGAGCAGTACTTC. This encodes CASSKRDHEQYF.

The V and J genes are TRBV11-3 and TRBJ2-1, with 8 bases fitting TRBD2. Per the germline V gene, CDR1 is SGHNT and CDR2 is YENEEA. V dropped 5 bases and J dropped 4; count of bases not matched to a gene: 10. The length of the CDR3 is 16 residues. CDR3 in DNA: TGTGCCAGCAGCCCCCGGCCACTAGCGGAGTACAATGAGCAGTTCTTC. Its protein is CASSPRPLAEYNEQFF.

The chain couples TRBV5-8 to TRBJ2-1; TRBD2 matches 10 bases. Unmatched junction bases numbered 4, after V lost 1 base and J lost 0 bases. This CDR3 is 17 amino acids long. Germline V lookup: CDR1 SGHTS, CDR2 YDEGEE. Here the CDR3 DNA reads TGTGCCAGCAGCTTGTACCTAGCGGGGGACTCCTACAATGAGCAGTTCTTC. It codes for CASSLYLAGDSYNEQFF. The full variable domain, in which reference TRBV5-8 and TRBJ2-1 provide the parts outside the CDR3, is EAGVTQSPTHLIKTRGQQATLRCSPISGHTSVYWYQQALGLGLQFLLWYDEGEERNRGNFPPRFSGRQFPNYSSELNVNALELEDSALYLCASSLYLAGDSYNEQFFGPGTRLTVL.

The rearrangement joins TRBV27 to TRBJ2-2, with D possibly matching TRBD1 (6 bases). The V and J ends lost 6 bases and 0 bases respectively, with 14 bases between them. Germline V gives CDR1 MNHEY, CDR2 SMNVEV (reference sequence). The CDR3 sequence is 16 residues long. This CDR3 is CASRGNRASNTGELFF. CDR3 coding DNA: TGTGCCAGCAGGGGAAACAGGGCATCGAACACCGGGGAGCTGTTTTTT.

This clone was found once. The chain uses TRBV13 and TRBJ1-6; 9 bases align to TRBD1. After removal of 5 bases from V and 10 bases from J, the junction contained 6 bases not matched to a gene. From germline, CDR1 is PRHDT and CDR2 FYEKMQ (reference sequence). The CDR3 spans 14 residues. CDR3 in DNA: TGTGCCAGCAGCCAGGGACAGGGAAGATCACCCCTCCACTTT. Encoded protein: CASSQGQGRSPLHF.

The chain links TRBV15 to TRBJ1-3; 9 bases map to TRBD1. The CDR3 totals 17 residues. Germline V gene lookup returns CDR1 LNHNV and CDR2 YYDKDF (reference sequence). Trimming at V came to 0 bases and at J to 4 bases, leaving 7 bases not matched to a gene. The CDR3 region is CATSRDTEGTGGNTIYF. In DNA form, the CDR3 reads TGTGCCACCAGCAGAGACACTGAGGGGACAGGGGGAAACACCATATATTTT. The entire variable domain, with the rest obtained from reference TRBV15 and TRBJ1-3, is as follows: DAMVIQNPRYQVTQFGKPVTLSCSQTLNHNVMYWYQQKSSQAPKLLFHYYDKDFNNEADTPDNFQSRRPNTSFCFLDIRSPGLGDTAMYLCATSRDTEGTGGNTIYFGEGSWLTVV.

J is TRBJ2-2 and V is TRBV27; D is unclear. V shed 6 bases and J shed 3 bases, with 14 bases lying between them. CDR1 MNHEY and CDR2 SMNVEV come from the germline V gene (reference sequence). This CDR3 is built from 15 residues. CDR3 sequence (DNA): TGTGCCAGCAGCCTGGGCCTTCTTTACACCGGGGAGCTGTTTTTT. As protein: CASSLGLLYTGELFF.

CDR3 coding DNA: TGTGCCAGCAGTTACTATGGCGGGGACTATGGCTACACCTTC. Its protein product is CASSYYGGDYGYTF. The chain links TRBV6-5 to TRBJ1-2, with unresolved D. Germline V gene sequence: CDR1 MNHEY, CDR2 SVGAGI. The CDR3 length is 14 residues. Trimming cost V 1 base and J 3 bases, with 9 bases left between them.

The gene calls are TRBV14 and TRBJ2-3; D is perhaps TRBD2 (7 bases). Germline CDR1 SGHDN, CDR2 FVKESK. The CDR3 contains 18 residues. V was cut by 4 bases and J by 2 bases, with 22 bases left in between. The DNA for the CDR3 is TGTGCCAGCAGCCGTGACTCAATGCGGGGGCCCATCACAGATACGCAGTATTTT. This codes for CASSRDSMRGPITDTQYF.

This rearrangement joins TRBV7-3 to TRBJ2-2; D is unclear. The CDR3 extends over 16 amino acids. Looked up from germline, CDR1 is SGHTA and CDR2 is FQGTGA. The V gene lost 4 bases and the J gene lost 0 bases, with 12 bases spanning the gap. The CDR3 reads CASSSSPVTNTGELFF. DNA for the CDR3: TGTGCCAGCAGCTCCAGTCCCGTGACGAACACCGGGGAGCTGTTTTTT.

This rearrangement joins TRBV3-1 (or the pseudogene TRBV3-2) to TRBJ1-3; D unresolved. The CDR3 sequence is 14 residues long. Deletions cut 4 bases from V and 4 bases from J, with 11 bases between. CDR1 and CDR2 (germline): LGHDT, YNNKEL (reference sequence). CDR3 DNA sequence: TGTGCCAGCAGCCCGTCATCTGGGGGAAACACCATATATTTT. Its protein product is CASSPSSGGNTIYF.

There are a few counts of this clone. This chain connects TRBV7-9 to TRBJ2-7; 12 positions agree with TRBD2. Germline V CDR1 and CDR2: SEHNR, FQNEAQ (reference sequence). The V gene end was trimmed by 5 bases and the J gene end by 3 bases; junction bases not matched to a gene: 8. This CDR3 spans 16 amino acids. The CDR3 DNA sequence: TGTGCCAGCAGCCCCTCTTGGGGACTAGCGGGCTACGAGCAGTACTTC. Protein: CASSPSWGLAGYEQYF.

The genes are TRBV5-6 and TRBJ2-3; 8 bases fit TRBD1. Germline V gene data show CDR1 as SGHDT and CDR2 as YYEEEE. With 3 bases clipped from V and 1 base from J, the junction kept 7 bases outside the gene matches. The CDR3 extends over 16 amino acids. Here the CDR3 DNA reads TGTGCCAGCAGCTCAGACAGGGGCGCCGGCACAGATACGCAGTATTTT. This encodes CASSSDRGAGTDTQYF.

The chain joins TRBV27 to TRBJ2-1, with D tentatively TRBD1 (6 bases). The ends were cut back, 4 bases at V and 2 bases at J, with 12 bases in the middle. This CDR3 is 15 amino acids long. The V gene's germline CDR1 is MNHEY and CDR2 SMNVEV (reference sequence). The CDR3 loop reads CASSSGVRAYNEQFF. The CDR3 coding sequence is TGTGCCAGCAGTTCAGGGGTGCGGGCCTACAATGAGCAGTTCTTC.

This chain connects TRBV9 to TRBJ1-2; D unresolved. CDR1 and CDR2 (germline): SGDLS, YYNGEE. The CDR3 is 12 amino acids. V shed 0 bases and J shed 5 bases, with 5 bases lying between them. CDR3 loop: CASSVDHYGYTF. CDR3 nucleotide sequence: TGTGCCAGCAGCGTAGACCATTATGGCTACACCTTC.

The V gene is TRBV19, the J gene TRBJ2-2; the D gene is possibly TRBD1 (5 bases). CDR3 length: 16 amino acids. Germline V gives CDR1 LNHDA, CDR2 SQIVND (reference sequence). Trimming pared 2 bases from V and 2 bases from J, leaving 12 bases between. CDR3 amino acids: CASSIPGRVNTGELFF. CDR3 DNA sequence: TGTGCCAGTAGTATACCCGGCAGGGTCAACACCGGGGAGCTGTTTTTT.

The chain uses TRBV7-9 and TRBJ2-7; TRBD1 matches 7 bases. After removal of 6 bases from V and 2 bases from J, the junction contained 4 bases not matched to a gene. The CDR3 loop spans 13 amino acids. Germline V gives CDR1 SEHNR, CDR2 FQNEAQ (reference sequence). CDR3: CASRPDRTYEQYF. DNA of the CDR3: TGTGCCAGCAGACCGGACAGGACCTACGAGCAGTACTTC.

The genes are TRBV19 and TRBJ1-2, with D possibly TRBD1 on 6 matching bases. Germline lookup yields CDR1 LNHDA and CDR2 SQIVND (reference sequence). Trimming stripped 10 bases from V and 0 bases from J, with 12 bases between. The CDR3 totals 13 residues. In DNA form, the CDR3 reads TGTGCCATGCACAGGGACCCTAACTATGGCTACACCTTC. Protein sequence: CAMHRDPNYGYTF.

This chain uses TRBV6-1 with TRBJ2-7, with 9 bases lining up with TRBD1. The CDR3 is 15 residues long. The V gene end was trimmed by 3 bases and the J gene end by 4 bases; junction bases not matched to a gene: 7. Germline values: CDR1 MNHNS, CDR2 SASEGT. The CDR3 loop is CASSERGQGAYEQYF. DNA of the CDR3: TGTGCCAGCAGTGAGAGGGGACAGGGTGCATACGAGCAGTACTTC.

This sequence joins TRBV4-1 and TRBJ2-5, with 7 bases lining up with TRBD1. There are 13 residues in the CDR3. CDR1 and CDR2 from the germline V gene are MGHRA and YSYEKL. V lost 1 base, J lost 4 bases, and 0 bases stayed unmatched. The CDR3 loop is CASSQGDRETQYF. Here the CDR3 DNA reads TGCGCCAGCAGCCAAGGGGACAGAGAGACCCAGTACTTC.

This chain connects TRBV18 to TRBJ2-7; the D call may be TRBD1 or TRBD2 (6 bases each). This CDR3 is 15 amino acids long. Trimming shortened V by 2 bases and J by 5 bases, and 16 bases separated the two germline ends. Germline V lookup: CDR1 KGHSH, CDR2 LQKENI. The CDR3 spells CASSPTHREANEQYF. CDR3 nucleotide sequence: TGTGCCAGCTCACCAACCCACAGGGAGGCAAACGAGCAGTACTTC.